Below, one T cell receptor (beta chain) is given with its context. Which antigen it targets is not known. No base quality information exists; no much larger clone differs at one position. These data originate in a study of vaccination effects on CD4 cells after COVID-19 (dated by TCRdb to 2021 to 2024). Describing the broader study: In the ViraFEST assay, PBMC were stimulated with viral peptide pools, and antigen-specific CD4+ T cell clonotypes were then identified by expansion using TCR sequencing. Some 1.9 million PBMC per well were cultured with 10 ug/ml peptides in IMDM containing about 5% human AB serum, approximately 9.9 IU/ml IL-2 and gentamicin. Post-vaccine samples across the study were collected a median of 72 days after the second dose, with a range of 14 to 241. In both COVID-19 convalescent patients and infection-naive vaccine recipients, the study compared SARS-CoV-2 spike-specific CD4+ TCR repertoires from before mRNA vaccination with those from after it. In the study, cultures from other donors were sequenced using the Oncomine TCR Beta short-read assay on an Illumina iSeq 100. The full study included some 10 COVID-19 convalescent patients and several SARS-CoV-2-naive healthy vaccine recipients.

After around 11 days of culture, CD4+ T cells were isolated with the EasySep CD4+ T cell isolation kit. Participants received two doses of either the BNT162b2 or the mRNA-1273 mRNA SARS-CoV-2 vaccine. The absence of prior SARS-CoV-2 infection in healthy vaccine recipients was confirmed by negative nucleocapsid antibodies before and after vaccination. On days 3 and 7, half of the culture medium was replaced with fresh IL-2-containing medium. Each peptide stimulation condition was cultured in triplicate wells unless otherwise noted. PBMC were separated from whole blood using Ficoll-Paque Plus gradient centrifugation and were then either cryopreserved at -140C or used fresh. The QIAamp micro DNA kit was used to extract genomic DNA from the cultured CD4+ T cells. What the research found in general, with its limitations: In healthy vaccine recipients, vaccine-induced clones were almost all SARS-CoV-2 mono-reactive, with only 1 of 255 being cross-reactive with common cold coronaviruses. Both infection-induced and vaccine-induced clones contracted markedly at late post-vaccination timepoints, which is consistent with waning T cell responses. Only a small number of convalescent patients were included, and no early post-infection timepoints were available, which limited the study.

The junction carries 11 bases between V and J, which are trimmed by 4 bases and 11 bases respectively. From a lookup of the germline V gene (reference sequence), CDR1 and CDR2 are LNHDA and SQIVND. The CDR3 has 12 amino acids, counting the end cysteine and phenylalanine. Kept here is only the CDR3 DNA, which spans 36 bases and is read in frame from base 1. The protocol used for the library was the immunoSEQ multiplex PCR assay. TCR beta CDR3 sequencing was performed on DNA from the cultured, isolated CD4+ T cells. The original methods were these. Non-productive TCR sequences were removed, reads were trimmed to the CDR3 region, and CDR3s of at least 7 amino acids were retained. The MANAFEST web app was used to identify antigen-specific clonotypes by comparing expansion in peptide wells with expansion in reference cultures. To count as positive, a clone had to show expansion at FDR<0.05 compared with the reference and with all other wells, an odds ratio above 5, and a frequency above 0.1% in two replicate wells. Clonotypes significantly expanded in SARS-CoV-2 spike wells and in at least one common cold coronavirus spike condition were defined as cross-reactive. Using the stringdist R package, CDR3 similarity was measured by Levenshtein distance, and unrooted trees were constructed with ape in R 3.6.1. Not all clones reach the TCRdb copy of this immuneACCESS table, which keeps in-frame sequences only. Checked studies attribute under half of the gap to unresolved V genes and leave the rest unexplained. V and J calls and clone size are given by that table; D and trimming were obtained from the DNA. The table for this sample lists under 70,000 clones; just under 75% of them were counted only once. 2.2% of the sample is in the top ten clones.

The sequencing here drew on CD4+ T cells from PBMCs cultured without peptide, taken after COVID-19 vaccination. The V and J genes are TRBV19 and TRBJ1-4; no confident D gene assignment can be made. The clonotype was recovered from a human donor who received a COVID-19 vaccine. CDR3 loop: CASSTSEDKLFF. The nucleotide sequence is given as TGTGCCAGTAGTACTAGCGAGGATAAACTGTTTTTT.